This T cell receptor (beta chain) was found in a study of CD8 T cells in Susac syndrome. Reverse transcription of roughly 0.5 to 1 ug RNA was carried out with random hexamers. Amplification of TCR beta CDR3 was carried out by immunoSEQ multiplex PCR, which covered 54 Vbeta and 13 Jbeta segments. Each CDR3 protein gets one entry after TCRdb re-called the immunoSEQ multiplex PCR reads with MiXCR. The data contain fewer than 350,000 distinct CDR3 sequences, about 90% of them singletons. Sequencing of TCR beta was performed on blood CD8+ and CD4+ T cells. Those who served as multiple sclerosis controls were treatment-naive patients with stable or active relapsing-remitting disease. TEMRA cells were enriched by FACS, while CD8+ and CD4+ T cells were obtained through a negative isolation that was performed magnetically. V lost 0 bases to trimming and J lost 1 base, with 8 bases between them. The CDR3 runs to 15 residues. Per germline, CDR1 SGDLS and CDR2 YYNGEE.

The sequence came from a human donor with multiple sclerosis. This chain joins TRBV9 and TRBJ2-1; D is unclear. Sequencing was done on a sample of CD4+ T cells from PBMCs. The CDR3 here is CASSVGTESYNEQFF. The CDR3 bases are TGTGCCAGCAGCGTAGGGACGGAGTCCTACAATGAGCAGTTCTTC.